The clone carrying this TCR beta chain was found a few times. This sample also contains other DNA sequences that code for the same CDR3. The data were taken from a study of shared clonotypes between healthy human individuals. The ends were cut back, 3 bases at V and 3 bases at J, with 5 bases in the middle. This CDR3 spans 11 amino acids. Germline V lookup: CDR1 DFQATT, CDR2 SNEGSKA (reference sequence). Here immunoSEQ multiplex PCR was the method, and the copy in TCRdb shows in-frame clones only, minus some. The sample holds 1 million to 1.2 million clones; approximately 80% are singletons and the top ten take almost 0.9%.

The TCR originated in a man in his late teens or twenties in good health. Some clones in this sample may be carry-over from other donors' samples. V usage is TRBV20-1 and J usage is TRBJ1-1, with no clear D. The specimen was memory CD4+ T cells from PBMCs. Subset reported: CD45RA-negative fraction. Here the CDR3 DNA reads TGCAGTGCTAGGGAGGACACTGAAGCTTTCTTT. It translates to CSAREDTEAFF.